These 16 T cell receptor beta chains originate from one sample sequenced in a study of spatial heterogeneity in lung cancer. MiXCR, run by TCRdb on the 5' RACE reads, gives a single entry per CDR3 protein. The top ten hold approximately 15% of the sample, which has about 3,700 distinct CDR3 sequences, 5% to 6.5% seen once. Sample time point: sample taken at primary tumor resection. Antigen specificity for these receptors is unknown. The study's findings and limits: Mutation counts in tumors were tracked by counts of expanded intratumoral alpha and beta TCRs.

The starting material was lung tumor tissue, obtained at surgery. Source of these receptors: a female donor with early-stage non-small cell lung cancer.

The chain recombines TRBV21-1 with TRBJ2-7; the D call TRBD2 from the table was never checked on the DNA. TRBV21-1 is recorded as a pseudogene. CDR3 length equals 15 residues. The CDR3 sequence is CASSTGAAGGYEQYF. For the CDR3, the DNA is TGTGCCAGCAGCACCGGAGCGGCAGGGGGCTACGAGCAGTACTTC.

This clonotype is labeled medium-sized. The rearrangement uses TRBV6-5 and TRBJ2-4; 9 nucleotides line up with TRBD1. Losses at the gene ends were 6 bases for V and 0 bases for J; bases not matched to a gene: 15. The CDR3 is 19 amino acids. Germline V gene sequence: CDR1 MNHEY, CDR2 SVGAGI. CDR3 region: CASRGTGTGRAVAKNIQYF. The CDR3 DNA follows: TGTGCCAGCAGGGGAACCGGGACAGGGAGAGCCGTAGCCAAAAACATTCAGTACTTC.

J is TRBJ1-1 and V is TRBV14; 9 bases fit TRBD1. CDR3 length equals 14 residues. V trimming: 0 bases; J trimming: 8 bases; junction bases outside the gene matches: 4. Germline V gives CDR1 SGHDN, CDR2 FVKESK. The CDR3 loop is CASSQDTGGSEAFF. For the CDR3, the DNA is TGTGCCAGCAGCCAAGATACAGGGGGCAGCGAAGCTTTCTTT.

Judged by abundance, this clonotype is medium-sized (0.01 to 0.1%). The chain links TRBV7-2 to TRBJ2-5; TRBD1 matches 10 bases. The CDR3 loop spans 16 amino acids. Germline loops: CDR1 SGHTA, CDR2 FQGNSA. V lost 3 bases, J lost 3 bases, and 7 bases stayed unmatched. The CDR3 DNA reads TGTGCCAGCAGCTTCCGGGACAGGGGAGGAGAAGAGACCCAGTACTTC. Its translation: CASSFRDRGGEETQYF. The entire variable domain, with the rest obtained from reference TRBV7-2 and TRBJ2-5, is as follows: GAGVSQSPSNKVTEKGKDVELRCDPISGHTALYWYRQSLGQGLEFLIYFQGNSAPDKSGLPSDRFSAERTGGSVSTLTIQRTQQEDSAVYLCASSFRDRGGEETQYFGPGTRLLVL.

This clonotype ranks as medium-sized. This sequence joins TRBV6-5 and TRBJ2-7; perhaps TRBD2 as D (5 bases). The CDR3 runs to 13 residues. The V gene's germline CDR1 is MNHEY and CDR2 SVGAGI. V was clipped by 6 bases and J by 1 base, with 10 bases between them. CDR3 nucleotides: TGTGCCAGCAGGGCTGGACTGTCCTACGAGCAGTACTTC. Translated, it gives CASRAGLSYEQYF.

This clonotype was detected only a few times. V is TRBV7-2 and J is TRBJ1-1; D is unclear. The CDR3 spans 14 residues. V dropped 6 bases and J dropped 1 base, with 12 bases sitting between them. Germline V lookup: CDR1 SGHTA, CDR2 FQGNSA. CDR3 sequence: CASRVRRGNTEAFF. CDR3 sequence (DNA): TGTGCCAGCAGGGTCCGCCGGGGGAACACTGAAGCTTTCTTT.

By its share, this clonotype is medium-sized (0.01 to 0.1%). The chain employs TRBV20-1 and TRBJ1-4; D uncertain. The CDR3 is 13 amino acids. CDR1 and CDR2 from the germline V gene are DFQATT and SNEGSKA (reference sequence). V lost 1 base and J 7 bases, leaving 10 bases between the germline ends. DNA for the CDR3: TGCAGTGCTAGAGTGGGGAGGTTTGAAAAACTGTTTTTT. Translating it yields CSARVGRFEKLFF.

By sample fraction, this clonotype is medium-sized. The V call is TRBV27, the J call TRBJ1-1; 7 bases agree with TRBD1. The CDR3 loop spans 11 amino acids. Germline assignment: CDR1 MNHEY and CDR2 SMNVEV (reference sequence). The ends lost 6 bases at V and 10 bases at J; junction bases unmatched: 5. DNA of the CDR3: TGTGCCAGCAGATCCAGGGGGTCAGCTTTCTTT. Translation: CASRSRGSAFF.

The rearrangement links TRBV29-1 to TRBJ2-2; D is undetermined. The ends were cut back, 6 bases at V and 6 bases at J, with 23 bases in the middle. Germline V gene sequence: CDR1 SQVTM, CDR2 ANQGSEA. This CDR3 has 16 residues. The CDR3 region has the DNA TGCAGCGTCGGTTCCACCCAAGGATTAGAGGCCGGGGAGCTGTTTTTT. As protein: CSVGSTQGLEAGELFF.

This clonotype is labeled medium-sized. V gene TRBV5-4 combines with J gene TRBJ1-1; D not resolved. CDR3 length: 12 amino acids. The ends were cut back, 2 bases at V and 3 bases at J, with 5 bases in the middle. From germline, CDR1 is SGHNT and CDR2 YYREEE (reference sequence). CDR3 sequence reads: CASSFSDTEAFF. For the CDR3, the DNA is TGTGCCAGCAGCTTCAGCGACACTGAAGCTTTCTTT.

This clonotype was seen at least ten times. V is TRBV9 and J is TRBJ2-2; the D is unclear. This CDR3 has 14 amino acids. Germline V gene lookup returns CDR1 SGDLS and CDR2 YYNGEE. The V and J ends lost 0 bases and 7 bases respectively, with 10 bases between them. CDR3 region: CASSVGPGIGELFF. In nucleotides, the CDR3 is TGTGCCAGCAGCGTAGGCCCCGGCATCGGGGAGCTGTTTTTT.

In its sample, this clonotype ranks as medium-sized (0.01 to 0.1%). This rearrangement joins TRBV4-1 to TRBJ1-1; 7 nucleotides align to TRBD1. Germline CDR1 reads MGHRA; CDR2 reads YSYEKL. Unmatched junction bases numbered 8, after V lost 4 bases and J lost 3 bases. The CDR3 spans 15 residues. CDR3 in DNA: TGCGCCAGCAGCCTATCGACAGGGAGGGACACTGAAGCTTTCTTT. Its translation: CASSLSTGRDTEAFF.

This clonotype was counted at least ten times. The chain uses TRBV10-3 and TRBJ2-3; 8 bases line up with TRBD2. This CDR3 contains 15 residues. Trimming cost V 4 bases and J 1 base; bases outside gene matches: 4. Per germline, CDR1 ENHRY and CDR2 SYGVKD. The CDR3 sequence is CAISVNSGGTDTQYF. CDR3 in DNA: TGTGCCATCAGTGTGAATAGCGGGGGCACAGATACGCAGTATTTT.

Sample share makes this clonotype medium-sized. The J gene is TRBJ2-5, the V gene TRBV6-5; TRBD2 matches at 13 bases. The CDR3 contains 16 residues. J was trimmed by 5 bases and V by 0 bases; bases with no gene match: 3. Germline values: CDR1 MNHEY, CDR2 SVGAGI. CDR3 residues: CASSYSSLAGGETQYF. The CDR3 DNA follows: TGTGCCAGCAGTTACTCTTCACTAGCGGGAGGGGAGACCCAGTACTTC.

The CDR3 DNA reads TGTGCCAGCACAAACAGGGGAGACTATGGCTACACCTTC. This sequence encodes CASTNRGDYGYTF. The chain employs TRBV6-5 and TRBJ1-2, with 7 bases fitting TRBD1. Germline V gives CDR1 MNHEY, CDR2 SVGAGI. CDR3 length: 13 residues. V trimming: 7 bases; J trimming: 3 bases; junction bases outside the gene matches: 5.

This clonotype is medium-sized (0.01 to 0.1%) by share. This chain uses TRBV7-2 with TRBJ2-1; D unresolved. The CDR3 consists of 10 residues. The germline CDR1 and CDR2 sequences are SGHTA and FQGNSA. V lost 1 base and J 15 bases, leaving 7 bases between the germline ends. The CDR3 protein is CASSLGRLFF. The CDR3 DNA is TGTGCCAGCAGCTTAGGACGTCTGTTCTTC.